The clone carrying this T cell receptor (beta chain) was seen only a few times. Its target is unknown. CDR3 length: 15 residues. J lost 4 bases, V lost 2 bases, and 5 bases had no gene match. Germline lookup yields CDR1 SGHTA and CDR2 FQGNSA. The sample belongs to a study of response to subunit inactivated influenza vaccine. Whole-study results and caveats: With each seasonal influenza vaccination, the authors suggested, few new T cells are recruited.

TCRdb used MiXCR to reprocess the RT-PCR reads, holding one entry per CDR3 protein. The table lists 800,000 or so distinct CDR3 sequences, 21% of them singletons. Sequencing used PBMCs from blood, obtained about 5 days after vaccination. J is TRBJ2-3 and V is TRBV7-2, with 8 bases identical to TRBD1. The clonotype was recovered from a man over 45 who received an inactivated influenza vaccine. CDR3 nucleotide sequence: TGTGCCAGCAGCTTACAGGGGGCGCGCCCAGATACGCAGTATTTT. It codes for CASSLQGARPDTQYF.